What follows are 12 T cell receptor beta chains derived from one specimen sequenced in a study of cytomegalovirus exposure and HLA in healthy donors (dated by TCRdb to 2016 to 2017). Preparation of the library involved the immunoSEQ multiplex PCR assay. For the multiplex PCR, a mixture combining 60 forward primers for TCR Vbeta segments and 13 reverse primers for TCR Jbeta segments was used. TCRdb obtained this table from immuneACCESS and retained in-frame rearrangements with V and J assigned. These tables miss some clones; where compared with another copy, unresolved V genes account for less than half of the shortfall, and the remainder is unexplained. The sample table lists 70,000 to 90,000 clones, roughly 75% of them with a count of one. The leading ten clones occupy 2.2% of the sample. Sequencing was carried out using PBMCs. The source is a middle-aged man in good health and CMV-seronegative.

The chain is built from TRBV7-9 and TRBJ1-1, with D possibly matching TRBD1 (6 bases). From germline, CDR1 is SEHNR and CDR2 FQNEAQ (reference sequence). V gave up 5 bases and J gave up 1 base, with 11 bases separating them. The CDR3 has 14 amino acids. CDR3 protein: CASSPDRPNTEAFF. CDR3 DNA: TGTGCCAGCAGCCCGGACAGACCGAACACTGAAGCTTTCTTT.

V is TRBV5-6 and J is TRBJ1-1, with 10 positions matching TRBD1. The CDR3 has 13 residues. V gave up 0 bases and J gave up 11 bases; unmatched junction bases: 4. Germline-derived CDR1 and CDR2 are SGHDT and YYEEEE. CDR3 residues: CASSLEGQGLAFF. The CDR3 nucleotides are TGTGCCAGCAGCTTGGAGGGACAGGGGTTGGCTTTCTTT. Using reference TRBV5-6 and TRBJ1-1 for the parts outside the CDR3, the full variable domain is DAGVTQSPTHLIKTRGQQVTLRCSPKSGHDTVSWYQQALGQGPQFIFQYYEEEERQRGNFPDRFSGHQFPNYSSELNVNALLLGDSALYLCASSLEGQGLAFFGQGTRLTVV.

In DNA, the CDR3 is TGCAGCGTTGTCGCAGGGCAAGAGACCCAGTACTTC. Translated, it gives CSVVAGQETQYF. The genes are TRBV29-1 and TRBJ2-5; D may be TRBD1 (5 bases). The CDR3 length is 12 residues. Trimming took 4 bases from V and 2 from J, leaving 8 bases between them. Per germline, CDR1 SQVTM and CDR2 ANQGSEA.

The rearrangement joins TRBV11-3 to TRBJ2-7; 10 bases match TRBD2. Unmatched junction bases numbered 6, after V lost 6 bases and J lost 4 bases. Germline V gives CDR1 SGHNT, CDR2 YENEEA. The CDR3 runs 14 residues. Written as DNA, the CDR3 is TGTGCCAGCAGTCCCAGCGGGGGGGCTTACGAGCAGTACTTC. It codes for CASSPSGGAYEQYF.

This sequence joins TRBV9 and TRBJ2-1, with 8 bases identical to TRBD2. The CDR3 loop spans 15 amino acids. CDR1 is SGDLS and CDR2 is YYNGEE in the germline V gene. V lost 0 bases, J lost 8 bases, and 7 bases stayed unmatched. The CDR3 DNA reads as TGTGCCAGCAGCGTAGCTACTGCGGGGGGTGATGAGCAGTTCTTC. Residues: CASSVATAGGDEQFF.

The rearrangement joins TRBV2 to TRBJ1-1, with no clear D. CDR1 SNHLY and CDR2 FYNNEI come from the germline V gene. The CDR3 is 14 residues long. The V and J ends lost 4 bases and 0 bases respectively, with 9 bases between them. The CDR3 sequence: CASSVNGLNTEAFF. The CDR3 DNA sequence: TGTGCCAGCAGTGTCAATGGCTTGAACACTGAAGCTTTCTTT. Together with reference TRBV2 and TRBJ1-1, the CDR3 gives the full variable domain: EPEVTQTPSHQVTQMGQEVILRCVPISNHLYFYWYRQILGQKVEFLVSFYNNEISEKSEIFDDQFSVERPDGSNFTLKIRSTKLEDSAMYFCASSVNGLNTEAFFGQGTRLTVV.

The V call is TRBV19, the J call TRBJ2-5; D is possibly TRBD1 (6 bases). Germline V lookup: CDR1 LNHDA, CDR2 SQIVND (reference sequence). This CDR3 region has 15 residues. Trimming removed 3 bases from V and 5 bases from J, with 16 bases in between. CDR3 DNA: TGTGCCAGTAGTATTGGGGGCCGAGCCTATGAGACCCAGTACTTC. Translating gives CASSIGGRAYETQYF.

The J gene is TRBJ2-5, the V gene TRBV29-1, with TRBD2 identical over 10 bases. The CDR3 sequence is 15 residues long. J lost 2 bases, V lost 3 bases, and 6 bases had no gene match. The V gene's germline CDR1 is SQVTM and CDR2 ANQGSEA. DNA for the CDR3: TGCAGCGTTGATGAGGGACTAGCGCCACAAGAGACCCAGTACTTC. It specifies CSVDEGLAPQETQYF.

This clone was seen a few times. V and J are TRBV4-1 and TRBJ2-2, with D unclear. Trimming shortened V by 0 bases and J by 3 bases, and 11 bases separated the two germline ends. The CDR3 length is 16 residues. Germline loops: CDR1 MGHRA, CDR2 YSYEKL. The CDR3 sequence: CASSQDALIHTGELFF. The CDR3 DNA follows: TGCGCCAGCAGCCAAGATGCGCTAATTCACACCGGGGAGCTGTTTTTT.

This clone was observed a few times. The V gene is TRBV7-9, the J gene TRBJ1-1; a possible D gene is TRBD1 (5 bases). The CDR3 is made up of 14 amino acids. The germline V gene encodes CDR1 SEHNR and CDR2 FQNEAQ (reference sequence). Trimming removed 4 bases at V and 1 base at J, with 10 bases between. Here the CDR3 reads CASSSGFENTEAFF. As DNA, the CDR3 is TGTGCCAGCAGCTCAGGGTTCGAGAACACTGAAGCTTTCTTT.

The rearrangement links TRBV7-9 to TRBJ1-1; D remains unclear. The CDR3 has 12 amino acids. V lost 0 bases and J lost 5, with 4 bases in between. From germline, CDR1 is SEHNR and CDR2 FQNEAQ (reference sequence). DNA for the CDR3: TGTGCCAGCAGCTTAGCCAGTACTGAAGCTTTCTTT. This sequence encodes CASSLASTEAFF. The full variable domain, in which reference TRBV7-9 and TRBJ1-1 provide the parts outside the CDR3, is DTGVSQNPRHKITKRGQNVTFRCDPISEHNRLYWYRQTLGQGPEFLTYFQNEAQLEKSRLLSDRFSAERPKGSFSTLEIQRTEQGDSAMYLCASSLASTEAFFGQGTRLTVV.

This chain connects TRBV7-9 to TRBJ2-3; D is perhaps TRBD2 (5 bases). The V end lost 7 bases, the J end lost 1 base, and 12 bases lay between the germline ends. CDR3 size: 14 residues. CDR1 is SEHNR and CDR2 is FQNEAQ in the germline V gene (reference sequence). CDR3 nucleotide sequence: TGTGCCAGCACCTCTGATAGCGGCACAGATACGCAGTATTTT. Amino acid sequence: CASTSDSGTDTQYF.